A selection of T cell receptor beta chains follows, all from one sample in a study of shared clonotypes between healthy human individuals. Generated by immunoSEQ multiplex PCR, the TCRdb table keeps only in-frame clones and is missing some. The table has around 1.1 million clones, about 84% seen once; the top ten hold more than 0.55%. Sequencing used memory CD4+ T cells from PBMCs. Receptors were obtained from a man in his late teens or twenties in good health. Some clones in this sample may be carry-over from other donors' samples. The CDR3 runs from the conserved cysteine through the conserved F or W. Fields, in order: V gene, J gene, clone size, D gene, CDR3 protein, CDR3 DNA. D genes are given only for firm matches. The size entry is marked missing in some rows and otherwise reads once, few, many or a size class.

>TRBV30|TRBJ1-2|many|NA
CAWTTPGQFYGYTF
TGTGCCTGGACCACCCCAGGACAGTTCTATGGCTACACCTTC
>TRBV6-5|TRBJ1-3|NA|NA
CATRTAGNTIYF
TGTGCCACGCGGACCGCAGGAAACACCATATATTTT
>TRBV4-3|TRBJ2-3|NA|NA
CASSQEIATDTQYF
TGCGCCAGCAGCCAGGAGATAGCCACAGATACGCAGTATTTT
>TRBV7-9|TRBJ1-1|NA|TRBD1
CASSLANRGTEAFF
TGTGCCAGCAGCTTAGCGAACAGGGGCACTGAAGCTTTCTTT
>TRBV5-5|TRBJ2-1|NA|TRBD1
CASSLGTGDSYNEQFF
TGTGCCAGCAGCTTGGGGACAGGCGACTCCTACAATGAGCAGTTCTTC
>TRBV19|TRBJ2-3|once|NA
CASSWGITDTQYF
TGTGCCAGTAGTTGGGGGATAACAGATACGCAGTATTTT
>TRBV19|TRBJ2-1|NA|NA
CASERGSYNEQFF
TGTGCCAGTGAGAGGGGGTCCTACAATGAGCAGTTCTTC
>TRBV4-1|TRBJ2-7|NA|TRBD2
CASSQEKAGADVEQYF
TGCGCCAGCAGCCAAGAGAAAGCGGGAGCCGACGTGGAGCAGTACTTC
>TRBV18|TRBJ2-1|NA|TRBD2
CASSSLAGAHNEQFF
TGTGCCAGCTCATCCCTAGCGGGAGCGCACAATGAGCAGTTCTTC
>TRBV7-8|TRBJ2-7|NA|NA
CASSQSRAATMGEQYF
TGTGCCAGCAGCCAATCGAGGGCAGCTACGATGGGCGAGCAGTACTTC
>TRBV7-9|TRBJ2-5|NA|NA
CASLWGETQYF
TGTGCCAGCCTTTGGGGAGAGACCCAGTACTTC
>TRBV2|TRBJ2-5|NA|NA
CASSVQGGEETQYF
TGTGCCAGCAGTGTTCAGGGGGGAGAGGAGACCCAGTACTTC
>TRBV19|TRBJ1-5|NA|TRBD1
CASSINLDRVNQPQHF
TGTGCCAGTAGTATTAACCTGGACAGGGTGAATCAGCCCCAGCATTTT
>TRBV27|TRBJ2-1|NA|TRBD1
CASSLETGAYNEQFF
TGTGCCAGCAGTTTAGAGACAGGGGCCTACAATGAGCAGTTCTTC
>TRBV29-1|TRBJ1-2|NA|NA
CSVSLPGGGYTF
TGCAGCGTGAGCCTGCCTGGGGGCGGCTACACCTTC
>TRBV30|TRBJ2-7|once|NA
CATRGISYEQYF
TGTGCCACCCGTGGTATTTCCTACGAGCAGTACTTC
>TRBV29-1|TRBJ2-1|once|TRBD2
CSALGGLAGEGYNEQFF
TGCAGCGCCCTGGGGGGACTAGCGGGAGAGGGGTACAATGAGCAGTTCTTC